The 27 T cell receptor beta chains below all came from one sample that was sequenced in a study of identical twins (dated by TCRdb to about 2016). The library was generated by 5' RACE. Sequencing took place on an Illumina HiSeq 2000. Starting from the raw public reads, TCRdb applied fastp trimming at Q25, assembled clones with MiXCR and retained in-frame beta chains. Rows with one shared CDR3 protein collapse into an entry with the most common genes and DNA. The sample table holds fewer than 20,000 distinct CDR3 sequences, of which roughly 71% were seen once. The biggest ten clones account for 5.5% to 7% of the sample. Source material: memory (CD45RO+) T cells sorted from blood. Sample cell subset or site, as interpreted from the label and publication: CD45RO+ enriched T cells. These receptors came from a woman aged 18-35 years in good health. This table probably holds off-target reads from a library built for another chain.

On this clonotype: One end of the junction varies from germline; a read error may be responsible. V and J are TRBV7-6 and TRBJ2-1, with D tentatively TRBD2 (6 bases). Germline V CDR1 and CDR2: SGHVS, FNYEAQ. This CDR3 is 16 amino acids long. DNA for the CDR3: TGTGCCAGCAGCTTAGAGAAGTTTAGCGGTTACAATGCGCAGTTCTTC. Protein product: CASSLEKFSGYNAQFF.

The chain links TRBV7-2 to TRBJ2-7, with D unclear. This CDR3 contains 15 residues. Trimming pared 2 bases from V and 3 bases from J, leaving 14 bases between. Germline CDR1 and CDR2: SGHTA and FQGNSA. Here the CDR3 reads CASSLNPAKSYEQYF. The CDR3, as DNA: TGTGCCAGCAGCTTAAACCCTGCGAAGAGCTACGAGCAGTACTTC.

The CDR3 reads CAISERRERSETQYF. DNA for the CDR3: TGTGCCATCAGTGAGCGGCGGGAGAGGTCAGAGACCCAGTACTTC. This rearrangement joins TRBV10-3 to TRBJ2-5; TRBD2 aligns across 7 bases. Germline CDR1 ENHRY, CDR2 SYGVKD. The CDR3 spans 15 residues. The ends lost 2 bases at V and 4 bases at J; junction bases unmatched: 7.

The rearrangement links TRBV9 to TRBJ2-3; D might be TRBD1 (6 bases). The V gene lost 1 base and the J gene lost 2 bases, with 11 bases spanning the gap. Looked up from germline, CDR1 is SGDLS and CDR2 is YYNGEE. This CDR3 has 15 residues. DNA of the CDR3: TGTGCCAGCAGCGTACACAGGGCCCCCACAGATACGCAGTATTTT. Protein: CASSVHRAPTDTQYF.

The rearrangement joins TRBV6-2 or TRBV6-3 to TRBJ1-5; D might be TRBD1 (6 bases). There are 13 residues in the CDR3. The germline gives CDR1 MNHEY, CDR2 SVGEGT. Trimming removed 2 bases at V and 5 bases at J, with 7 bases between. CDR3 sequence reads: CASSYKGDQPQHF. CDR3 sequence (DNA): TGTGCCAGCAGTTACAAGGGGGATCAGCCCCAGCATTTT.

The chain has TRBV5-4 and TRBJ2-5; 7 nucleotides line up with TRBD2. V gave up 0 bases and J gave up 5 bases; unmatched junction bases: 1. The CDR3 is made up of 13 amino acids. Germline loops: CDR1 SGHNT, CDR2 YYREEE (reference sequence). CDR3 protein: CASSLAGRETQYF. The DNA of the CDR3 is TGTGCCAGCAGCTTGGCCGGGAGGGAGACCCAGTACTTC.

The chain uses TRBV29-1 and TRBJ2-6; D not certain. CDR3 length: 12 amino acids. Germline loops: CDR1 SQVTM, CDR2 ANQGSEA. The ends were cut back, 7 bases at V and 2 bases at J, with 6 bases in the middle. The CDR3 protein is CSALTGANVLTF. DNA for the CDR3: TGCAGCGCCCTCACTGGGGCCAACGTCCTGACTTTC.

This clonotype came up a few times. This chain uses TRBV7-9 with TRBJ2-1; a weak D match, TRBD2 (5 bases). V dropped 4 bases and J dropped 6 bases, with 16 bases sitting between them. The V gene's germline CDR1 is SEHNR and CDR2 FQNEAQ (reference sequence). This CDR3 is 15 amino acids long. Written as DNA, the CDR3 is TGTGCCAGCAGCTCGCCGGTGGACGGGATCAATGAGCAGTTCTTC. Encoded protein: CASSSPVDGINEQFF.

Here the CDR3 DNA reads TGTGCCAGCAGCTTGGAGCTAGCGGGAGGGCCGCGAGAAGAGACCCAGTACTTC. Translated, it gives CASSLELAGGPREETQYF. The rearrangement uses TRBV5-6 and TRBJ2-5; 12 nucleotides agree with TRBD2. CDR3 length: 18 amino acids. V lost 0 bases to trimming and J lost 3 bases; unmatched junction nucleotides: 9. CDR1 is SGHDT and CDR2 is YYEEEE in the germline V gene.

This clonotype was recorded once. The chain links TRBV28 to TRBJ2-1, with D perhaps matching TRBD1 (5 bases). V was cut by 5 bases and J by 4 bases, with 12 bases left in between. The CDR3 is made up of 14 amino acids. Germline V gives CDR1 MDHEN, CDR2 SYDVKM. This CDR3 reads CASSPFRQYNEQFF. The CDR3, as DNA: TGTGCCAGCAGTCCATTTCGACAGTACAATGAGCAGTTCTTC. The complete variable domain, with remaining parts taken from reference TRBV28 and TRBJ2-1, reads DVKVTQSSRYLVKRTGEKVFLECVQDMDHENMFWYRQDPGLGLRLIYFSYDVKMKEKGDIPEGYSVSREKKERFSLILESASTNQTSMYLCASSPFRQYNEQFFGPGTRLTVL.

The chain joins TRBV21-1 to TRBJ2-7. TRBV21-1 is a documented pseudogene. This CDR3 contains 13 residues. As DNA, the CDR3 is TGTGCCAGCAGCAAAAGTTCCAGGTACGAGCAGTACTTC. This sequence encodes CASSKSSRYEQYF.

The rearrangement links TRBV4-3 to TRBJ2-1, with D perhaps TRBD2 (5 bases). CDR1 and CDR2 from the germline V gene are LGHNA and YSLEER. Trimming shortened V by 1 base and J by 9 bases, and 16 bases separated the two germline ends. This CDR3 is built from 15 residues. Here the CDR3 reads CASSQAAGGWVEQFF. The CDR3 DNA is TGCGCCAGCAGCCAAGCCGCCGGAGGATGGGTTGAGCAGTTCTTC.

The chain carries TRBV12-3 or TRBV12-4 and TRBJ2-2; no reliable D call. The CDR3 contains 12 residues. With 5 bases removed from V and 6 bases from J, the gap between germline ends came to 7 bases. CDR3 in DNA: TGTGCCAGCAGTGGAGCAGCCGGGGAGCTGTTTTTT. It encodes CASSGAAGELFF.

The chain combines TRBV5-1 with TRBJ2-1, with unresolved D. The CDR3 runs to 16 residues. V lost 1 base and J 2 bases, leaving 13 bases between the germline ends. Germline CDR1 is SGHRS and CDR2 is YFSETQ. The chain's CDR3 is CASSLNRLAPYNEQFF. The CDR3 bases are TGCGCCAGCAGCTTGAACCGTTTAGCCCCCTACAATGAGCAGTTCTTC.

This chain joins TRBV19 and TRBJ2-1, with TRBD2 matching over 13 bases. The junction had 9 bases not matched to a gene; V was cut back by 7 bases and J by 9 bases. CDR1 is LNHDA and CDR2 is SQIVND in the germline V gene (reference sequence). The CDR3 consists of 15 residues. CDR3 DNA: TGTGCCAGTAATGGACTAGCGGGAGCCCTCGGTGAGCAGTTCTTC. Protein: CASNGLAGALGEQFF.

This clonotype was counted between two and nine times. This rearrangement joins TRBV7-2 to TRBJ2-1; 11 nucleotides align to TRBD2. CDR1 is SGHTA and CDR2 is FQGNSA in the germline V gene. V shed 4 bases, J shed 5 bases, and the junction held 10 bases outside the gene matches. This CDR3 has 17 residues. This CDR3 reads CASSYRGGLAAHNEQFF. The DNA of the CDR3 is TGTGCCAGCAGCTATCGAGGGGGACTAGCGGCCCACAATGAGCAGTTCTTC.

This chain links TRBV27 with TRBJ1-1, with TRBD1 matching over 8 bases. The CDR3 runs to 14 residues. In germline, CDR1 is MNHEY, CDR2 SMNVEV (reference sequence). V trimming: 5 bases; J trimming: 6 bases; junction bases outside the gene matches: 8. This CDR3 reads CASSHYRGGAEAFF. As DNA, the CDR3 is TGTGCCAGCAGTCACTACAGGGGGGGTGCTGAAGCTTTCTTT.

In its sample, this clonotype was seen a few times. V is TRBV29-1 and J is TRBJ1-1; a possible D gene is TRBD1 (6 bases). The CDR3 consists of 13 residues. V lost 8 bases and J 5 bases, leaving 18 bases between the germline ends. CDR1 and CDR2 from the germline V gene are SQVTM and ANQGSEA. In nucleotides, the CDR3 is TGCAGCACCCGGACAGTAGGGGCAACTGAAGCTTTCTTT. It specifies CSTRTVGATEAFF. The whole variable domain, remainder taken from reference TRBV29-1 and TRBJ1-1, is SAVISQKPSRDICQRGTSLTIQCQVDSQVTMMFWYRQQPGQSLTLIATANQGSEATYESGFVIDKFPISRPNLTFSTLTVSNMSPEDSSIYLCSTRTVGATEAFFGQGTRLTVV.

This chain links TRBV18 with TRBJ1-6; unclear D gene. From germline, CDR1 is KGHSH and CDR2 LQKENI. The CDR3 has 11 amino acids. V was pared by 0 bases and J by 13 bases, with 4 bases between. The CDR3 spells CASSPPDPLHF. The CDR3 DNA sequence: TGTGCCAGCTCACCACCGGACCCCCTCCACTTT.

The gene calls are TRBV23-1 and TRBJ2-7; weak D call: TRBD1 (5 bases). TRBV23-1 is an ORF; its function is uncertain. Deletions cut 0 bases from V and 12 bases from J, with 6 bases between. This CDR3 region has 10 residues. The CDR3 is CASSQSRGYF. CDR3 DNA: TGCGCCAGCAGTCAATCTAGGGGGTACTTC.

The J gene is TRBJ1-1, the V gene TRBV20-1; D unresolved. The germline CDR1 and CDR2 sequences are DFQATT and SNEGSKA (reference sequence). With 8 bases removed from V and 1 base from J, the gap between germline ends came to 14 bases. This CDR3 has 13 amino acids. The CDR3 region is CSTKIFKNTEAFF. In DNA, the CDR3 is TGCAGTACCAAGATCTTTAAGAACACTGAAGCTTTCTTT.

This clonotype was recorded a few times. The chain carries TRBV3-1 and TRBJ2-5; D gene unclear. V was cut by 1 base and J by 5 bases, with 11 bases left in between. In germline, CDR1 is LGHDT, CDR2 YNNKEL (reference sequence). The length of the CDR3 is 14 residues. The CDR3 loop reads CASSQGPQGETQYF. CDR3 nucleotide sequence: TGTGCCAGCAGCCAAGGACCTCAAGGGGAGACCCAGTACTTC.

CDR3 DNA sequence: TGTGCCAGCTCACCACCAAGAAACCGTAACACTGAAGCTTTCTTT. It encodes CASSPPRNRNTEAFF. The rearrangement joins TRBV18 to TRBJ1-1, with D hard to call. V was cut by 0 bases and J by 2 bases, with 10 bases left in between. The germline CDR1 and CDR2 sequences are KGHSH and LQKENI. The CDR3 consists of 15 residues.

This chain's CDR3 is CSALRLVPKFNEQFF. CDR3 sequence (DNA): TGCAGTGCTTTGAGACTAGTACCAAAGTTTAATGAGCAGTTCTTC. The gene calls are TRBV20-1 and TRBJ2-1, with D tentatively TRBD2 (6 bases). The germline CDR1 and CDR2 sequences are DFQATT and SNEGSKA (reference sequence). This CDR3 region has 15 residues. Deletions cut 5 bases from V and 7 bases from J, with 21 bases between.

J is TRBJ2-7 and V is TRBV6-1; D unresolved. This CDR3 is 12 amino acids long. Germline loops: CDR1 MNHNS, CDR2 SASEGT. V shed 5 bases and J shed 0 bases, with 5 bases lying between them. CDR3 sequence: CASSHSSYEQYF. The CDR3 DNA reads TGTGCCAGCAGTCACAGCTCCTACGAGCAGTACTTC.

This rearrangement joins TRBV10-3 to TRBJ1-2, with TRBD1 matching over 7 bases. CDR3 size: 15 residues. CDR1 is ENHRY, CDR2 SYGVKD, per germline. The V segment lost 6 bases and the J segment 8 bases; nucleotides outside the gene matches: 15. The CDR3: CAIRSSADRVYGYTF. The CDR3 bases are TGTGCCATCAGGTCCTCGGCCGACAGGGTTTACGGCTACACCTTC.

The CDR3 region has the DNA TGTGCCAGCAGCTTAGCGGGTGCAGCGGGAGATCTCCCCTCCTACAATGAGCAGTTCTTC. Encoded protein: CASSLAGAAGDLPSYNEQFF. This chain connects TRBV7-8 to TRBJ2-1; 8 bases map to TRBD2. The trim removed 0 bases at V and 0 bases at J, leaving 13 bases unmatched. The CDR3 loop spans 20 amino acids. Germline CDR1 reads SGHVS; CDR2 reads FQNEAQ.